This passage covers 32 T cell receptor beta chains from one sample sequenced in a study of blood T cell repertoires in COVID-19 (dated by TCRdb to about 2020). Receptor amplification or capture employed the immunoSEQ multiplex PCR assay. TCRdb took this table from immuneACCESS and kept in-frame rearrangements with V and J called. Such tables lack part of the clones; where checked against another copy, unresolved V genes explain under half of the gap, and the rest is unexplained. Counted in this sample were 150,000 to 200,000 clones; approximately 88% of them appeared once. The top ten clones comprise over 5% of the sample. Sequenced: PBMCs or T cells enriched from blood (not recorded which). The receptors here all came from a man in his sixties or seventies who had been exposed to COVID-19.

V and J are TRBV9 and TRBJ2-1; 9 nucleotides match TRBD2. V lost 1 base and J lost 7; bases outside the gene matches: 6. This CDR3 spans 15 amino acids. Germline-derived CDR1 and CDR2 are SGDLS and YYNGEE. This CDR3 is CASSVTSSGVNEQFF. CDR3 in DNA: TGTGCCAGCAGCGTAACGTCTAGCGGGGTGAATGAGCAGTTCTTC.

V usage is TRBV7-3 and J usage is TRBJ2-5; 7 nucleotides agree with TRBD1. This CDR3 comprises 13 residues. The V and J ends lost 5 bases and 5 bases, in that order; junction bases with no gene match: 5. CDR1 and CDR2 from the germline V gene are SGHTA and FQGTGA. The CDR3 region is CASSPGTEETQYF. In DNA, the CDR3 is TGTGCCAGCAGCCCAGGGACAGAGGAGACCCAGTACTTC.

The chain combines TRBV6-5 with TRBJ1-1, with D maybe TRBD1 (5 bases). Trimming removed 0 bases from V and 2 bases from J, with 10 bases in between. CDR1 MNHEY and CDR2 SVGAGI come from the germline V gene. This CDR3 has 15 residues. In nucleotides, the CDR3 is TGTGCCAGCAGTTACTCGAGGTGGGGCAACACTGAAGCTTTCTTT. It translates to CASSYSRWGNTEAFF.

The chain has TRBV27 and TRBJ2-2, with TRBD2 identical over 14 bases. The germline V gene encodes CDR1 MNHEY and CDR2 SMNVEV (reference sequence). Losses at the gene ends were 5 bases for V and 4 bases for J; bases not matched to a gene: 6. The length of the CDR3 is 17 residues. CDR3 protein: CASSPFGLAGGTGELFF. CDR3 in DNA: TGTGCCAGCAGTCCCTTCGGACTAGCGGGAGGCACCGGGGAGCTGTTTTTT.

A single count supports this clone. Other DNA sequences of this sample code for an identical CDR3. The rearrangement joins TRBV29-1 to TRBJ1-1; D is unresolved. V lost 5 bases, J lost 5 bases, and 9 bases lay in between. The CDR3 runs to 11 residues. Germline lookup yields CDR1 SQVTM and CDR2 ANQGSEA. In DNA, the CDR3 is TGCAGCGTTCTTCCTGTGACTGAAGCTTTCTTT. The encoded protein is CSVLPVTEAFF. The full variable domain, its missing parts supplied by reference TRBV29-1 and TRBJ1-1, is SAVISQKPSRDICQRGTSLTIQCQVDSQVTMMFWYRQQPGQSLTLIATANQGSEATYESGFVIDKFPISRPNLTFSTLTVSNMSPEDSSIYLCSVLPVTEAFFGQGTRLTVV.

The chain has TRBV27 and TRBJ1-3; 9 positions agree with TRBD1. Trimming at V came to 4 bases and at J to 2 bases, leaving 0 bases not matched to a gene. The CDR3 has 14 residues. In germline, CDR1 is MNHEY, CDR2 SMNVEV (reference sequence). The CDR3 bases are TGTGCCAGCAGTTGGACAGGGGCTGGAAACACCATATATTTT. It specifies CASSWTGAGNTIYF.

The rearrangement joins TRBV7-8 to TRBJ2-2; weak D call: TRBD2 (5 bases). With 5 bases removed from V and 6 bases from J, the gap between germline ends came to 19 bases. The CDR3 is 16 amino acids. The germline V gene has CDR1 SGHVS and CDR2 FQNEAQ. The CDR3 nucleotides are TGTGCCAGCAGCGCACGAAAGCTACTCGGGGCCGGGGAGCTGTTTTTT. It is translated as CASSARKLLGAGELFF.

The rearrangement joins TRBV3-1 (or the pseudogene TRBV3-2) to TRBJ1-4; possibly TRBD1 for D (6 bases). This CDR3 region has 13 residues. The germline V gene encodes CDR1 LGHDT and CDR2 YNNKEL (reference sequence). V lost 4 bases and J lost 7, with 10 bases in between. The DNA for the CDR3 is TGTGCCAGCAGCCCCAGGGGTTTTGAAAAACTGTTTTTT. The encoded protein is CASSPRGFEKLFF.

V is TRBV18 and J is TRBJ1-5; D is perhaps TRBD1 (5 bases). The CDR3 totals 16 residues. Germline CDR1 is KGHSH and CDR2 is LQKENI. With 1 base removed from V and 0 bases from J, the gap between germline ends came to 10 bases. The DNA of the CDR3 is TGTGCCAGCTCACCACAAACCCAGGGTAGCAATCAGCCCCAGCATTTT. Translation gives CASSPQTQGSNQPQHF.

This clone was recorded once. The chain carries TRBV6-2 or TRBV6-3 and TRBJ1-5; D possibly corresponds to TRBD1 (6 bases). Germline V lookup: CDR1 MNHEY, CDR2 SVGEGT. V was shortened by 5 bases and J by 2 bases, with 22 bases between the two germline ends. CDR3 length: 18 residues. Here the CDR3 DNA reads TGTGCCAGCAGTAACAGGGAAAAATCCACAATAGGCAATCAGCCCCAGCATTTT. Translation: CASSNREKSTIGNQPQHF.

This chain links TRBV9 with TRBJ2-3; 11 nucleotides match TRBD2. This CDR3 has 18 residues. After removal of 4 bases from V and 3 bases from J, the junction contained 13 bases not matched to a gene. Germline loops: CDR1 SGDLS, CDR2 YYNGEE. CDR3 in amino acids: CASSSGSGGVSWTDTQYF. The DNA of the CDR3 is TGTGCCAGCAGCTCTGGTAGCGGGGGGGTATCTTGGACAGATACGCAGTATTTT.

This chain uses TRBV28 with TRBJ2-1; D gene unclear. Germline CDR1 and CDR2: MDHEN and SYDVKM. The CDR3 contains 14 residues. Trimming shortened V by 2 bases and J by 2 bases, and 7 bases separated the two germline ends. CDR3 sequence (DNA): TGTGCCAGCAGTTTACTGCAGACCTACAATGAGCAGTTCTTC. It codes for CASSLLQTYNEQFF.

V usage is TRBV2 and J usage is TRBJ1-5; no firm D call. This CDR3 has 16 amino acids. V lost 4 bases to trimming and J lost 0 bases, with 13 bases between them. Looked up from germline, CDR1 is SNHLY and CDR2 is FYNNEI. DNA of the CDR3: TGTGCCAGCAGTGGGAGACGGACTATTAGCAATCAGCCCCAGCATTTT. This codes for CASSGRRTISNQPQHF.

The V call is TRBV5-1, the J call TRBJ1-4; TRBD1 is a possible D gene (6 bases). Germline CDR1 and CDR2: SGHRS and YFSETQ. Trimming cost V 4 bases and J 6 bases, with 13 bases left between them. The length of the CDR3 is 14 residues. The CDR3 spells CASSTRDTDEKLFF. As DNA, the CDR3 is TGCGCCAGCAGCACCCGGGACACGGATGAAAAACTGTTTTTT.

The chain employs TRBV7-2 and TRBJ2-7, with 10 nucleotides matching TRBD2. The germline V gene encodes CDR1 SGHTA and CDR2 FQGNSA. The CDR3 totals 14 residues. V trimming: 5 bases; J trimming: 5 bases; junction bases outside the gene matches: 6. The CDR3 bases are TGTGCCAGCAGCCCGGGGGGGACTAGCGACGAGCAGTACTTC. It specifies CASSPGGTSDEQYF.

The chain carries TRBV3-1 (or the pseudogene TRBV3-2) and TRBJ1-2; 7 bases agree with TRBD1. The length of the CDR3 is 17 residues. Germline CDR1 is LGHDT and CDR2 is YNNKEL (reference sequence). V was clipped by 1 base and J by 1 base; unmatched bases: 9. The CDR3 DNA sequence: TGTGCCAGCAGCCAAGCGGGGACCAGGGGGGTTAACTATGGCTACACCTTC. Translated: CASSQAGTRGVNYGYTF.

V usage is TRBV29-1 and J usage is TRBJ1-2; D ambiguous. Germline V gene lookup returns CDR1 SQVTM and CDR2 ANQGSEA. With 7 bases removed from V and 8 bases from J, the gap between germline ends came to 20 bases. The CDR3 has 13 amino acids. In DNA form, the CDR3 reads TGCAGCGCCGAAACGGATCGAGGGAAAGGCTACACCTTC. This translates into CSAETDRGKGYTF.

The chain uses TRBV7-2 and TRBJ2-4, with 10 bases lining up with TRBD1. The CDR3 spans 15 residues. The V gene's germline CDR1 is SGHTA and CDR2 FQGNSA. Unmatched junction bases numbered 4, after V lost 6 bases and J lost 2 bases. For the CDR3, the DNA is TGTGCCAGCAGAGCGGACAGGGGGACCAAAAACATTCAGTACTTC. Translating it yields CASRADRGTKNIQYF.

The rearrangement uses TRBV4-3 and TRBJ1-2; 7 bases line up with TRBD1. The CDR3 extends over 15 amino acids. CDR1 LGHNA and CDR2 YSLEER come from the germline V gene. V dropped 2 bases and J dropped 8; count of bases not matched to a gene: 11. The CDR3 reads CASSQRLGQLLGYTF. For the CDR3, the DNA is TGCGCCAGCAGCCAAAGGTTGGGACAGCTCCTGGGCTACACCTTC.

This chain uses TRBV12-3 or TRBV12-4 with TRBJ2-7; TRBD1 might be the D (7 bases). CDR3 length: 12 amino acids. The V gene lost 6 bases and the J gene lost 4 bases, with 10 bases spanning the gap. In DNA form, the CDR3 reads TGTGCCAGCAGGGAGGGGGCGTACGAGCAGTACTTC. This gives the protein CASREGAYEQYF.

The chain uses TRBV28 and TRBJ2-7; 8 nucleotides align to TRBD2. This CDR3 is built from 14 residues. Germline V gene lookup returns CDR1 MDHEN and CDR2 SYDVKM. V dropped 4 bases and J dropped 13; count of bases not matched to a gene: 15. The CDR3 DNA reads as TGTGCCAGCAGTTCCGGGACTAGTGGGCGATGGGTCTACTTC. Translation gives CASSSGTSGRWVYF.

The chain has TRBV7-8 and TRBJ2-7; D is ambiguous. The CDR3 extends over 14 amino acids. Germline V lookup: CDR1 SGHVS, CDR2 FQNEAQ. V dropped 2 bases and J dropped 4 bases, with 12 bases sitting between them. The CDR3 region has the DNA TGTGCCAGCAGCTTACAATTAGCCGGGTACGAGCAGTACTTC. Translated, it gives CASSLQLAGYEQYF.

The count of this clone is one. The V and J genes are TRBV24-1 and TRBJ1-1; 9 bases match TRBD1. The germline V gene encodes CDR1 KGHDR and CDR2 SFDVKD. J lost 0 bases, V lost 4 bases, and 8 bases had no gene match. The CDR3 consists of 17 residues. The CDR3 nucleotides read TGTGCCACCAGTGACCACCTCCGGGACAGGGTGAACACTGAAGCTTTCTTT. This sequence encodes CATSDHLRDRVNTEAFF.

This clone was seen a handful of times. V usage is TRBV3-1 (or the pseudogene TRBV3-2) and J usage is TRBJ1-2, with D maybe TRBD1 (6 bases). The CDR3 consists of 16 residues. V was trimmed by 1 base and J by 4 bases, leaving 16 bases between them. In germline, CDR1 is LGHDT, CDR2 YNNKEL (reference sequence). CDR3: CASSQGLQGQLYGYTF. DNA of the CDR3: TGTGCCAGCAGCCAAGGCCTTCAGGGGCAACTCTATGGCTACACCTTC.

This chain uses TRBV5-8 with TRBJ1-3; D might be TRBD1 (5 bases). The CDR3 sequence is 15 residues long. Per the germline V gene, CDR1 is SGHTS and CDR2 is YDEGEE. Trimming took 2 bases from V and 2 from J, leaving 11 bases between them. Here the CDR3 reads CASSFQGPPGNTIYF. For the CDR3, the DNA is TGTGCCAGCAGCTTTCAGGGCCCCCCTGGAAACACCATATATTTT. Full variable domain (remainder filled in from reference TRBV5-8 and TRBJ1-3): EAGVTQSPTHLIKTRGQQATLRCSPISGHTSVYWYQQALGLGLQFLLWYDEGEERNRGNFPPRFSGRQFPNYSSELNVNALELEDSALYLCASSFQGPPGNTIYFGEGSWLTVV.

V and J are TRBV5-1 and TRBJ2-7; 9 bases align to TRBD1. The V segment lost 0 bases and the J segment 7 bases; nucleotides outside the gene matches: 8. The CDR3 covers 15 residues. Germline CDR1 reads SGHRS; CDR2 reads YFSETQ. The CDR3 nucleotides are TGCGCCAGCAGCTTGGTTGGGACAGGGACTGGTGAGCAGTACTTC. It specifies CASSLVGTGTGEQYF.

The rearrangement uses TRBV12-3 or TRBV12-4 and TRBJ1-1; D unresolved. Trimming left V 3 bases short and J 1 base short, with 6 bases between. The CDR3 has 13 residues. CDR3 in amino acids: CASSFSENTEAFF. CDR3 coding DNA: TGTGCCAGCAGTTTCTCAGAGAACACTGAAGCTTTCTTT.

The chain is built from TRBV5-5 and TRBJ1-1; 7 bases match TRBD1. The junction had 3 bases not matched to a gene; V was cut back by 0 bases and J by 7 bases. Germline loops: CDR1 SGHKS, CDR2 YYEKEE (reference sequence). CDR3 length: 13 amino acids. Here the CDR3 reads CASSLGQGLEAFF. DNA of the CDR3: TGTGCCAGCAGCTTGGGACAGGGCCTTGAAGCTTTCTTT.

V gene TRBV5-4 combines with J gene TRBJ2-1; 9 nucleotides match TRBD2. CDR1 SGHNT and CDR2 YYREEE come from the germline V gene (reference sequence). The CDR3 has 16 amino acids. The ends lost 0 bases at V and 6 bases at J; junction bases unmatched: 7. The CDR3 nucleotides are TGTGCCAGCAGCTTGGGGATAGCGGGAGTGGTCAATGAGCAGTTCTTC. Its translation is CASSLGIAGVVNEQFF.

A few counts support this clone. CDR3 protein: CATSAGRVGEQFF. Here the CDR3 DNA reads TGTGCCACCTCGGCCGGGAGGGTCGGTGAGCAGTTCTTC. The chain recombines TRBV24-1 with TRBJ2-1; TRBD2 matches at 8 bases. The CDR3 has 13 residues. CDR1 and CDR2 (germline): KGHDR, SFDVKD. The trim removed 9 bases at V and 9 bases at J, leaving 9 bases unmatched.

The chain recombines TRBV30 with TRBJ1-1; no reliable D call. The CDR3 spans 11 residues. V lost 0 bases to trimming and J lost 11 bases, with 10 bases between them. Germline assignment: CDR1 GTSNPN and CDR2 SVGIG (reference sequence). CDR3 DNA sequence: TGTGCCTGGAGTGTACCTGGGGAGGCTTTCTTT. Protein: CAWSVPGEAFF.

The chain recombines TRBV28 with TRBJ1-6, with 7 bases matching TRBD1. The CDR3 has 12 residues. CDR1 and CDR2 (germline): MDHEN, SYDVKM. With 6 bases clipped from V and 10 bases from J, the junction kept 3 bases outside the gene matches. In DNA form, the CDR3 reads TGTGCCAGCAGGACAGGGCTCTCACCCCTCCACTTT. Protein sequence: CASRTGLSPLHF.